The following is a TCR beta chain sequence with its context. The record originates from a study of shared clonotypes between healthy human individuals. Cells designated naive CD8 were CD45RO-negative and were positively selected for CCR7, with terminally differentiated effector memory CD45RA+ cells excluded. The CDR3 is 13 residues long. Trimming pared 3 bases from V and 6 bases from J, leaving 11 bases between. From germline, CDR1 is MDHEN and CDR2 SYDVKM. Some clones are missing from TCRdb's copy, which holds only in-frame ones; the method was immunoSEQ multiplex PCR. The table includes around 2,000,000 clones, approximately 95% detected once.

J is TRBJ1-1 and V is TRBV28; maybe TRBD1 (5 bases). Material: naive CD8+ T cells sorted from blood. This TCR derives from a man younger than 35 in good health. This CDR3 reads CASSFGEGSEAFF. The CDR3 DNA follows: TGTGCCAGCAGTTTTGGGGAGGGGTCTGAAGCTTTCTTT.